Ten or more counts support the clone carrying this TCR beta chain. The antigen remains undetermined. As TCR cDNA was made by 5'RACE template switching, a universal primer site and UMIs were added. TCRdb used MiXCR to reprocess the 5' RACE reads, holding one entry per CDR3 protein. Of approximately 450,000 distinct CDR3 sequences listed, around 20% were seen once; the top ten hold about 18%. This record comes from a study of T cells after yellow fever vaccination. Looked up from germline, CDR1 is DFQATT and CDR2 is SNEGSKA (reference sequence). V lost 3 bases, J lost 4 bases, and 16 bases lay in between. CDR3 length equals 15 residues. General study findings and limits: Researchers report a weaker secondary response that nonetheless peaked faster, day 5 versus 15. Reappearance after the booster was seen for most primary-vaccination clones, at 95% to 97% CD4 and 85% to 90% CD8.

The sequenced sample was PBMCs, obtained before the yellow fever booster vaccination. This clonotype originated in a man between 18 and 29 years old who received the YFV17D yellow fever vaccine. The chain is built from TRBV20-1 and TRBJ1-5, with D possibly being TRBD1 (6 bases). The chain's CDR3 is CSASLSGGGNQPQHF. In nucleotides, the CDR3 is TGCAGTGCTAGTCTATCCGGGGGCGGGAATCAGCCCCAGCATTTT.